The T cell receptor (beta chain) described here comes from a study of blood T cell repertoires in COVID-19. Looking at the study overall: Samples representing acute and convalescent COVID-19 were sourced from the United States, Italy and Spain.

The data were produced by immunoSEQ multiplex PCR, yet TCRdb's version contains in-frame clones alone and is incomplete. Of 88,000 or so clones in the sample, roughly 91% were seen once. The sequenced sample consisted of PBMCs or T cells enriched from blood (not recorded which). The clonotype comes from a woman aged 45-65 years with acute COVID-19.

CDR3 loop: CASSLDRSEQYF. The CDR3 nucleotides read TGTGCCAGCAGCTTAGATAGGAGTGAGCAGTACTTC. V usage is TRBV11-2 and J usage is TRBJ2-7; D not certain. With 0 bases removed from V and 7 bases from J, the gap between germline ends came to 7 bases. Germline V CDR1 and CDR2: SGHAT, FQNNGV. This CDR3 has 12 amino acids. The whole variable domain, remainder taken from reference TRBV11-2 and TRBJ2-7, is EAGVAQSPRYKIIEKRQSVAFWCNPISGHATLYWYQQILGQGPKLLIQFQNNGVVDDSQLPKDRFSAERLKGVDSTLKIQPAKLEDSAVYLCASSLDRSEQYFGPGTRLTVT.